Here is one T cell receptor beta chain with its context. The target antigen is unknown. This CDR3 is 10 amino acids long. Germline V gene sequence: CDR1 DFQATT, CDR2 SNEGSKA (reference sequence). V shed 3 bases and J shed 10 bases, with 7 bases lying between them. This specimen belongs to a study of post-analysis software for immune sequencing data. The overall study: Included among the disease courses, which were recorded for the cohort, were relapsing-remitting, secondary progressive and progressive-relapsing multiple sclerosis.

The authors incorporated unique molecular identifiers into the TCR beta cDNA libraries. Around 500,000 cDNA molecules were obtained from roughly 0.93 to 9.6 million T cells. TCRdb independently ran MiXCR on the PCR reads; one entry per CDR3 protein. The table includes roughly 620,000 distinct CDR3 sequences, around 47% detected once. General study findings and limits: Under the F measure, samples that were prepared in one batch clustered strongly together. Patients with multiple sclerosis recorded significantly lower normalized Chao1 diversity than controls, the study found. The study found TRBV5-6, TRBV5-1 and TRBV20-1 among about five TRBV segments more frequent in patients than controls.

This clonotype was obtained from a girl aged 10-17 years with multiple sclerosis. The gene calls are TRBV20-1 and TRBJ2-1; D not certain. Sequenced: blood. CDR3 sequence reads: CSARSAEQFF. DNA for the CDR3: TGCAGTGCTAGGTCAGCGGAGCAGTTCTTC.